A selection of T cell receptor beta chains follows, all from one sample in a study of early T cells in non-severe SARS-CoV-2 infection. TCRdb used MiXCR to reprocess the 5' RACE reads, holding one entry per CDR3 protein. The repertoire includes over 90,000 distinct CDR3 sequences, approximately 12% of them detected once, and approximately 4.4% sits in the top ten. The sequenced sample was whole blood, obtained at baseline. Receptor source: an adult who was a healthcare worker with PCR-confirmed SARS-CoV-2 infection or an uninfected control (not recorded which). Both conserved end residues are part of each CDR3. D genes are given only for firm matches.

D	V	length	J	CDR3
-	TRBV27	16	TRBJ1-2	CASSQSTGLSVYGYTF
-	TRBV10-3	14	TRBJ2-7	CAIKTGTSPYEQYF
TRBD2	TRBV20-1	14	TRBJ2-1	CSAFGLAGVNEQFF
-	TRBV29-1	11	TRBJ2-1	CSVAGAGEQFF
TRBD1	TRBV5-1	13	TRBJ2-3	CASSGGQGQTQYF
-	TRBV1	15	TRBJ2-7	CTSRHNRESSYEQYF
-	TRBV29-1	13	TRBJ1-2	CSVDVWGSERHTF
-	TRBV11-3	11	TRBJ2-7	CASSIRGEQYF
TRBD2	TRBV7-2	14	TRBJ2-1	CASSSRLGGNEQFF
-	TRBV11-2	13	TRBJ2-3	CASSFGATDTQYF
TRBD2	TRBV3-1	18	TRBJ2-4	CASSQLAGGSIAKNIQYF
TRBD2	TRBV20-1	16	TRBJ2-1	CSALTLAGAYYNEQFF
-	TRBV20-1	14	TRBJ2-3	CSAPRGRGTDTQYF
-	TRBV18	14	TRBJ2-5	CASSPPLPEETQYF
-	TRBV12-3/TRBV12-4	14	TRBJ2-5	CASSFQGRRETQYF
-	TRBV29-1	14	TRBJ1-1	CSVDFLGGNTEAFF
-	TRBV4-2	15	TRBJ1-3	CASSQDRASGNTIYF
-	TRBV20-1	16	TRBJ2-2	CSATGGGQGPTGELFF
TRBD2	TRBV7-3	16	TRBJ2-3	CASSLTGSGYTDTQYF
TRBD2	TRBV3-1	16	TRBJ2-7	CASSPSSGGGSYEQYF
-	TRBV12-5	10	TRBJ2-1	CASGFSEQFF
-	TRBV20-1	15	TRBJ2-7	CSARDHPASSYEQYF